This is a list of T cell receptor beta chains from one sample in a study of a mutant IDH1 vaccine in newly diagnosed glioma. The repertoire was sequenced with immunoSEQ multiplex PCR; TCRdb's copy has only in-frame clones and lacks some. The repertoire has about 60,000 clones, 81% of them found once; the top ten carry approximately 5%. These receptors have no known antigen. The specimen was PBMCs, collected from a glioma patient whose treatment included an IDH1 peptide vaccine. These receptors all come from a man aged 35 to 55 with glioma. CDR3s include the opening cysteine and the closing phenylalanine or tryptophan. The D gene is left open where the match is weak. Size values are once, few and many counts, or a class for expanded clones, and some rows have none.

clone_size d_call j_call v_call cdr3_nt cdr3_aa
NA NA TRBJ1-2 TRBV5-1 TGCGCCAGCAGCCCGGACAATACTAACTATGGCTACACCTTC CASSPDNTNYGYTF
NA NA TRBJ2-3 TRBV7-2 TGTGCCAGCAGCCAAACCACAGATACGCAGTATTTT CASSQTTDTQYF
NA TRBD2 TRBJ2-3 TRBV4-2 TGTGCCAGCAGTCCCCTGGGTAGCGGGGTTAAGTCAGATACGCAGTATTTT CASSPLGSGVKSDTQYF
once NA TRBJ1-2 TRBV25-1 TGTGCCAGCAGTTATGGGGAGTATGGCTACACCTTC CASSYGEYGYTF
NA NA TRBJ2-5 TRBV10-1 TGCGCCAGCAGTGAGAGCGCGATATCCCAAGAGACCCAGTACTTC CASSESAISQETQYF
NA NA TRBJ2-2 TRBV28 TGTGCCAGCAGTTCCCAGACGGAGCTGTTTTTT CASSSQTELFF
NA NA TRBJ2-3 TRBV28 TGTGCCAGCAGTCGGACGACGGGGCGATCAGATACGCAGTATTTT CASSRTTGRSDTQYF
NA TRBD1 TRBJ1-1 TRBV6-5 TGTGCCAGCAGTTACCCGGACAGGCTCACTGAAGCTTTCTTT CASSYPDRLTEAFF
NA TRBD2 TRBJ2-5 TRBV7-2 TGTGCCAGCAGCTTAACTAGCGGGGGGGTTGAGACCCAGTACTTC CASSLTSGGVETQYF
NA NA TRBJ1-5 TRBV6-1 TGTGCCAGCAGTGAACTGGGCTCCCGGGGTCAGCCCCAGCATTTT CASSELGSRGQPQHF
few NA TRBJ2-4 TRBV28 TGTGCCAGCACCCCCGAGGGGAACATTCAGTACTTC CASTPEGNIQYF
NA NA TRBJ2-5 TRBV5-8 TGTGCCAGCAGCTTGGGCGCCAGGAGCCAAGAGACCCAGTACTTC CASSLGARSQETQYF
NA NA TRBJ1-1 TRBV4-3 TGCGCCAGCAGCCCTCATGCCCGCACTGAAGCTTTCTTT CASSPHARTEAFF
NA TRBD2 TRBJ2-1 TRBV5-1 TGCGCCAGCAGCTTGGATAATAGCGGGGGCTACAATGAGCAGTTCTTC CASSLDNSGGYNEQFF
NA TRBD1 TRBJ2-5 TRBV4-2 TGTGCCAGCAGCCAAGAATCGGGGACAGGGTGGGAGACCCAGTACTTC CASSQESGTGWETQYF
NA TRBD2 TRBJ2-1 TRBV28 TGTGCCAGCACCCTCCAGAGCGGGAGGGACAGGCAGGGTGAGCAGTTCTTC CASTLQSGRDRQGEQFF
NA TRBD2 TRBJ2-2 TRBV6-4 TGTGCCAGCAGCCCGGCAACTAGCGCCGTTGGGTCGTCCGGGGAGCTGTTTTTT CASSPATSAVGSSGELFF
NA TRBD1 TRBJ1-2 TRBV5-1 TGCGCCAGCAGCTTGGCCCCGGGACAGCCTACCGTGGGCTACACCTTC CASSLAPGQPTVGYTF
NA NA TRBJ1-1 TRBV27 TGTGCCAGCAGTTTGAGCAGACAAGGGGGGCTGAACACTGAAGCTTTCTTT CASSLSRQGGLNTEAFF
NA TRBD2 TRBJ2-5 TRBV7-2 TGTGCCAGCAGCTCCCAGGGACTAGCGGAAGAGACCCAGTACTTC CASSSQGLAEETQYF
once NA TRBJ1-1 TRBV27 TGTGCCAGCAGTTATTTGCAGAACACTGAAGCTTTCTTT CASSYLQNTEAFF
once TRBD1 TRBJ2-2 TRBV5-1 TGCGCCAGCAGCCAACCTAGGGGGCGCGGGAACACCGGGGAGCTGTTTTTT CASSQPRGRGNTGELFF
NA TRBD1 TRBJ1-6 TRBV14 TGTGCCAGCAGCCAAGGACAGGGAATTAATTCACCCCTCCACTTT CASSQGQGINSPLHF
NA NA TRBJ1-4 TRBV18 TGTGCCAGCTCACGTCTTGTGGGAGAAAAACTGTTTTTT CASSRLVGEKLFF
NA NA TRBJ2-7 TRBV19 TGTGCCAGTAGTGGACAGACCCTCCTGGAGCAGTACTTC CASSGQTLLEQYF
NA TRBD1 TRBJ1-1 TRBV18 TGTGCCAGCTCACTGGGACAGGGTTCCGGCACTGAAGCTTTCTTT CASSLGQGSGTEAFF
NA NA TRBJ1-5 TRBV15 TGTGCCACCAGCAGAGGGGCAGGGCAACAGCCCCAGCATTTT CATSRGAGQQPQHF
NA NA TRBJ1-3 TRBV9 TGTGCCAGCGGGACGGGACCCTCTGGAAACACCATATATTTT CASGTGPSGNTIYF
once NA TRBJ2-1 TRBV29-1 TGCAGCGCCCGGGGAGACAGAGGGCCCTCCGAGCAGTTCTTC CSARGDRGPSEQFF
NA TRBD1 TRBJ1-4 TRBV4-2 TGTGCCAGCAGCCAACTTGCGGGGACAGCAACTAATGAAAAACTGTTTTTT CASSQLAGTATNEKLFF
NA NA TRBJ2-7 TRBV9 TGTGCCAGCAGCGTAGACTACGAGCAGTACTTC CASSVDYEQYF
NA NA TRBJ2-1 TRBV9 TGTGCCAGCAGCGCCTCCGGGACGTCCGAGTCGCGGTTCTTC CASSASGTSESRFF
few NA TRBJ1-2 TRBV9 TGTGCCAGCAGCTCCCAGCCCGGGGACTATGGCTACACCTTC CASSSQPGDYGYTF
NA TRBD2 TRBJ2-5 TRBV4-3 TGCGCCAGCAGCCAAGACGTAGCGGGGGGGCGTAGACAAGAGACCCAGTACTTC CASSQDVAGGRRQETQYF
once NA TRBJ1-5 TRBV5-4 TGTGCCAGCACGATATACGGAATAAATCAGCCCCAGCATTTT CASTIYGINQPQHF
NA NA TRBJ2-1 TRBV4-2 TGTGCCAGCAGCCAACTAGCGGGACAGGGTGAGCAGTTCTTC CASSQLAGQGEQFF
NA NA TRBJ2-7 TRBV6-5 TGTGCCAGCAGTTCGCGTCGGTACGAGCAGTACTTC CASSSRRYEQYF
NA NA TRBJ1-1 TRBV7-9 TGTGCCAGCAGCTTACTGGGAACTGAAGCTTTCTTT CASSLLGTEAFF
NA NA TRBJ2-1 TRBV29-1 TGCAGCGTTGTCAGGACACAGTACAATGAGCAGTTCTTC CSVVRTQYNEQFF
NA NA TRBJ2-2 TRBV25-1 TGTGCCAGCAGTGAATCGAGGGTTGCCGGGGAGCTGTTTTTT CASSESRVAGELFF
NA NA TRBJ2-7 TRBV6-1 TGTGCCAGCAGAATCGTCGGCAGACCCCCCTACGAGCAGTACTTC CASRIVGRPPYEQYF
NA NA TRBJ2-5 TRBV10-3 TGTGCCAGCCTGGCCAGGGGAGGTGAGACCCAGTACTTC CASLARGGETQYF
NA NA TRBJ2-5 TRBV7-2 TGTGCCAGCAGCTCGCAGGGGGGTGAGACCCAGTACTTC CASSSQGGETQYF
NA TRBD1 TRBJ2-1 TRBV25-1 TGTGCCAGCAGTACCGGGACAGGGGTTGGCAATGAGCAGTTCTTC CASSTGTGVGNEQFF
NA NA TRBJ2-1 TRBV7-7 TGTGCTAGCAGCGAGCGGATCGCGGATGAGCAGTTCTTC CASSERIADEQFF
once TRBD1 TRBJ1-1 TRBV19 TGTGCCAGTAGTATGGGACAGAGAACTGAAGCTTTCTTT CASSMGQRTEAFF